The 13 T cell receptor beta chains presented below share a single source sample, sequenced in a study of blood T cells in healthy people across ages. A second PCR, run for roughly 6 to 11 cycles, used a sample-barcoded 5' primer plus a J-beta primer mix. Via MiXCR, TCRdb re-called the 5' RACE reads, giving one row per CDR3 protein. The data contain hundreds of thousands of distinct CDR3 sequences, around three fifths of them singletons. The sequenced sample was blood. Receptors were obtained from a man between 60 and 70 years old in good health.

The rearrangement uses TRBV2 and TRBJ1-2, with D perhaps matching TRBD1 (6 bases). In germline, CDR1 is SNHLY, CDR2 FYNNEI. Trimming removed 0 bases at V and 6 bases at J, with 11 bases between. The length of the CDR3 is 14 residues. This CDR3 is CASSEARGADGYTF. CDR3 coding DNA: TGTGCCAGCAGTGAAGCCAGGGGAGCTGATGGCTACACCTTC.

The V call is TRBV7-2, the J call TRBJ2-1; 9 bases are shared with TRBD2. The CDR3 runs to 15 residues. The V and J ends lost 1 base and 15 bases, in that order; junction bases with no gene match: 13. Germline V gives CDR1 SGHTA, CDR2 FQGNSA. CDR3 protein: CASSLGASGAGEWFF. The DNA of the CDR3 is TGTGCCAGCAGCTTAGGGGCTAGCGGGGCCGGTGAGTGGTTCTTC. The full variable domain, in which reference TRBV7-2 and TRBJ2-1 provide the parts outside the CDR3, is GAGVSQSPSNKVTEKGKDVELRCDPISGHTALYWYRQSLGQGLEFLIYFQGNSAPDKSGLPSDRFSAERTGGSVSTLTIQRTQQEDSAVYLCASSLGASGAGEWFFGPGTRLTVL.

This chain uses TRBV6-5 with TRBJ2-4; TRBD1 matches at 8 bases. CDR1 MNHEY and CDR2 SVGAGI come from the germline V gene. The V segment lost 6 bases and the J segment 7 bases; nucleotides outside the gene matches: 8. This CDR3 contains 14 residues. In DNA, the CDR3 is TGTGCCAGCAGCACCGACAGGGGTGGTAACATTCAGTACTTC. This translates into CASSTDRGGNIQYF.

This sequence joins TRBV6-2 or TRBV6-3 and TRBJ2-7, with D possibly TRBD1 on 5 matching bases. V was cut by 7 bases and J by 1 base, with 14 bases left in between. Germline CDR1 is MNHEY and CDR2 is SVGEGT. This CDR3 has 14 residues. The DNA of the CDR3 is TGTGCCAGCATCGCCGGCCCAGGGTCCTACGAGCAGTACTTC. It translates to CASIAGPGSYEQYF.

CDR3 nucleotides: TGCGCCAGCAGCTTGGAAGCGGGGGTTCGCAATGAGCAGTTCTTC. This sequence encodes CASSLEAGVRNEQFF. This chain uses TRBV5-1 with TRBJ2-1; 8 bases match TRBD2. The germline gives CDR1 SGHRS, CDR2 YFSETQ. The V gene end was trimmed by 0 bases and the J gene end by 6 bases; junction bases not matched to a gene: 5. This CDR3 is built from 15 residues.

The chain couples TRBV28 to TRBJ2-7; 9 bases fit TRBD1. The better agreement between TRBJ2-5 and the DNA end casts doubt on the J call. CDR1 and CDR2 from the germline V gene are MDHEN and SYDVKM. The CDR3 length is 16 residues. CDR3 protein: CASSDSTGQGEETQYF. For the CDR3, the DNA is TGTGCCAGCAGTGACTCCACGGGACAGGGTGAAGAGACCCAGTACTTC.

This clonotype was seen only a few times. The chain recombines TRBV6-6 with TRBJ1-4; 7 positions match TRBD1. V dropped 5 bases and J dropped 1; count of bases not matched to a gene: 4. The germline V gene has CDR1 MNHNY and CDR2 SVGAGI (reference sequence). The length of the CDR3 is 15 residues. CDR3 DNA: TGTGCCAGCAGTATTCGACAGGGAACTAATGAAAAACTGTTTTTT. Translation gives CASSIRQGTNEKLFF.

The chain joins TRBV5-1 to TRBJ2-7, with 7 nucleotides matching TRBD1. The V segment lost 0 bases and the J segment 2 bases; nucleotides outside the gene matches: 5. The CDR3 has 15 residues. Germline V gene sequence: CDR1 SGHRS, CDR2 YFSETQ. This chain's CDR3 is CASSLVQGTTYEQYF. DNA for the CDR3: TGCGCCAGCAGCTTGGTACAGGGGACGACCTACGAGCAGTACTTC.

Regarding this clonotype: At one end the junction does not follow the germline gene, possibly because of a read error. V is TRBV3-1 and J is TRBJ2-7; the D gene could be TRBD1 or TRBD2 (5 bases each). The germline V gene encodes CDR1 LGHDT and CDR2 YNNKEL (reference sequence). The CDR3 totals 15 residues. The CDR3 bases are TGTACCAGCATTAAGGAGGCAGGGATACTCTACGAGCAGTACTTC. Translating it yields CTSIKEAGILYEQYF.

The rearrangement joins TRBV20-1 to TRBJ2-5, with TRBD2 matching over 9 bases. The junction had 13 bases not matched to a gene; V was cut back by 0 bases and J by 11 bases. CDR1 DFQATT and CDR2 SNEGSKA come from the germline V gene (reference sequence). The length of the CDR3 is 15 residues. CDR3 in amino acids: CSARDSGTSSQQQYF. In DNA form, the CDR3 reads TGCAGTGCTAGAGATTCCGGGACTAGCTCCCAACAACAGTACTTC.

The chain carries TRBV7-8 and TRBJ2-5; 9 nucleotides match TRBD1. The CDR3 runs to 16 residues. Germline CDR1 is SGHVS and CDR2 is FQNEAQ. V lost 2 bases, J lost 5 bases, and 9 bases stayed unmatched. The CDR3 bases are TGTGCCAGCAGCTTAAGAGAAAAGGACAGGGGCGAGACCCAGTACTTC. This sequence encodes CASSLREKDRGETQYF.

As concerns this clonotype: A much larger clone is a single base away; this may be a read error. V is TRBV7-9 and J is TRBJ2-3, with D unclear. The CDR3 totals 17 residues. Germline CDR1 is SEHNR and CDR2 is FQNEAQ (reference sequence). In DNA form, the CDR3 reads TGTGTCAGCAGCTCAATGTTCACGGCAGAGAAAAGTGATACGCAGTATTTT. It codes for CVSSSMFTAEKSDTQYF.

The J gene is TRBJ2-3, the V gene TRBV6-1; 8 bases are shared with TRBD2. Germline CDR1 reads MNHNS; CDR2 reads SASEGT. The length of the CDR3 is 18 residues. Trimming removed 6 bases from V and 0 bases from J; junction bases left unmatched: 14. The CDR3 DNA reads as TGTGCCAGCAGGTTCCACGGTGGAGCGGGGGTTAGCACAGATACGCAGTATTTT. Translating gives CASRFHGGAGVSTDTQYF.